The sequence of this TCR beta chain was determined in a study of CD8 T cells in ankylosing spondylitis. Regarding the study as a whole: There were earlier reports of some motif variants in reactive arthritis synovial fluid and blood. Reported data indicate significant enrichment of disease-linked clones within matched ankylosing spondylitis synovial fluid.

This clonotype was counted at least ten times. No antigen is known for it. The trim removed 6 bases at V and 6 bases at J, leaving 14 bases unmatched. The CDR3 contains 17 residues. Germline assignment: CDR1 MNHNS and CDR2 SASEGT. One entry per CDR3 protein results from TCRdb running MiXCR on the 5' RACE reads. The sample consists of under 300,000 distinct CDR3 sequences, around 10% of them appearing once. V is TRBV6-1 and J is TRBJ2-3, with 11 nucleotides matching TRBD2. The receptor was derived from a male donor with ankylosing spondylitis or in good health (not recorded which). Sequenced input: blood, either unsorted or a sorted T cell fraction (not recorded which). CDR3 in amino acids: CASSTPPGLAVKDTQYF. The CDR3 nucleotides are TGTGCCAGCAGCACGCCTCCGGGACTAGCGGTTAAGGATACGCAGTATTTT.